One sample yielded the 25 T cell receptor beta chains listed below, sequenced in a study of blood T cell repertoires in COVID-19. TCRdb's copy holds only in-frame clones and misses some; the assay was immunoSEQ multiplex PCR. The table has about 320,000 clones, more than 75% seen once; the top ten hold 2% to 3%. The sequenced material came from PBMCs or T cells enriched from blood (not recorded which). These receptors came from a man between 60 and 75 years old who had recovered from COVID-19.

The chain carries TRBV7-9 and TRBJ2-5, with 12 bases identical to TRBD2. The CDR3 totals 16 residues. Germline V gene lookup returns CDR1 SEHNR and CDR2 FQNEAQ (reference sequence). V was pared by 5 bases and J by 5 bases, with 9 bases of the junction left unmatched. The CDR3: CASSLSGLAGRETQYF. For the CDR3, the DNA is TGTGCCAGCAGCCTATCCGGACTAGCGGGACGTGAGACCCAGTACTTC.

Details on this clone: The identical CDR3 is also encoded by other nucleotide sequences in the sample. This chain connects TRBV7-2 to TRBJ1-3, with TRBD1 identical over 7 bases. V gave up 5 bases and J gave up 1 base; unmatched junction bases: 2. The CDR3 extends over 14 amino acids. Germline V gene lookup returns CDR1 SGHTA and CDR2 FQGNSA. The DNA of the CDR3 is TGTGCCAGCAGCCAGGGGGGTTCTGGAAACACCATATATTTT. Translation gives CASSQGGSGNTIYF.

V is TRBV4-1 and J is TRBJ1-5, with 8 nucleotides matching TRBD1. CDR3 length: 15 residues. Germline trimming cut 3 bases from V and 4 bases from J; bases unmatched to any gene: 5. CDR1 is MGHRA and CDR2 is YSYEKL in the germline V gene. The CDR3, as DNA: TGCGCCAGCAGCCATGAGACAGGGGTTAATCAGCCCCAGCATTTT. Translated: CASSHETGVNQPQHF.

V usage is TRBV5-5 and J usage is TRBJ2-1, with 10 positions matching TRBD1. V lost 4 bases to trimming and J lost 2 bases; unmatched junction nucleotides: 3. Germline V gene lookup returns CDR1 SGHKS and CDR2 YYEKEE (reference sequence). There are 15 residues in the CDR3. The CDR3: CASSPGQGAYNEQFF. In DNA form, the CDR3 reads TGTGCCAGCAGCCCTGGACAGGGGGCCTACAATGAGCAGTTCTTC. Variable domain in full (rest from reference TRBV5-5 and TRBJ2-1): DAGVTQSPTHLIKTRGQQVTLRCSPISGHKSVSWYQQVLGQGPQFIFQYYEKEERGRGNFPDRFSARQFPNYSSELNVNALLLGDSALYLCASSPGQGAYNEQFFGPGTRLTVL.

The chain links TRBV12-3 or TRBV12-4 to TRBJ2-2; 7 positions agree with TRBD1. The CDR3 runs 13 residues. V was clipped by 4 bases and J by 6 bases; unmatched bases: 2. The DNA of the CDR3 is TGTGCCAGCAGTTCGACAGGGCCCGGGGAGCTGTTTTTT. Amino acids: CASSSTGPGELFF.

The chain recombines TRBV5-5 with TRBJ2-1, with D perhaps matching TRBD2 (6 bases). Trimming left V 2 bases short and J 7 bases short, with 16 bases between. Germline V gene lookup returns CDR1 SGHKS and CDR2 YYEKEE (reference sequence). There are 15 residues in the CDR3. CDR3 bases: TGTGCCAGCAGCTTCCCAGGGAGGCTAATAAATGAGCAGTTCTTC. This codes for CASSFPGRLINEQFF.

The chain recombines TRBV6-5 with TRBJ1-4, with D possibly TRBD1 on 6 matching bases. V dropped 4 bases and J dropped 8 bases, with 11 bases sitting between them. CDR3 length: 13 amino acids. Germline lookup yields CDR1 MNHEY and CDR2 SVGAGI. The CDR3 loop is CASSSGVNEKLFF. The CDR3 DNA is TGTGCCAGCAGTTCAGGGGTAAACGAAAAACTGTTTTTT.

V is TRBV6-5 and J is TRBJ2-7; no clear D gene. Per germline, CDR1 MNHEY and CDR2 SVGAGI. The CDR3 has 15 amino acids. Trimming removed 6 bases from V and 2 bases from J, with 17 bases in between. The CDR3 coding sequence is TGTGCCAGCAGCCTTCCCGGTAGCCTCACCTACGAGCAGTACTTC. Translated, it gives CASSLPGSLTYEQYF.

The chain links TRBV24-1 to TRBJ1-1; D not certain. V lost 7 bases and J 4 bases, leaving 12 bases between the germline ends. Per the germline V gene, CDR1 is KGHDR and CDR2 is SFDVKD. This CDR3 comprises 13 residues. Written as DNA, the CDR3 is TGTGCCACCAGAAGAAAGAGCGGCACTGAAGCTTTCTTT. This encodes CATRRKSGTEAFF.

CDR3 amino acids: CASSMARGQRNSPLHF. The CDR3 DNA follows: TGTGCCAGTAGTATGGCCAGGGGGCAAAGGAATTCACCCCTCCACTTT. The gene calls are TRBV19 and TRBJ1-6; 8 bases are a match to TRBD1. This CDR3 spans 16 amino acids. The J segment lost 7 bases and the V segment lost 3 bases, leaving 8 bases of the junction unmatched. Germline CDR1 and CDR2: LNHDA and SQIVND (reference sequence).

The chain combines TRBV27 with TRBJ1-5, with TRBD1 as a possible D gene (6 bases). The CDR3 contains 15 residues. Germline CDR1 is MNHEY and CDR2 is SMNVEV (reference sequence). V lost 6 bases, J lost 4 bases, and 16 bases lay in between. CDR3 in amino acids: CASRPTGLGNQPQHF. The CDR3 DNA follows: TGTGCCAGCAGACCGACAGGCCTGGGGAATCAGCCCCAGCATTTT.

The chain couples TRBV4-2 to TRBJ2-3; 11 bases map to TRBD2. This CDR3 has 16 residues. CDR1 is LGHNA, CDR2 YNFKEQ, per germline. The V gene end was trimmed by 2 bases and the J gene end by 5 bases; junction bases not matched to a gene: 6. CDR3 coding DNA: TGTGCCAGCAGCCAATTAGCGGGGGGGTTGGGAGATACGCAGTATTTT. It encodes CASSQLAGGLGDTQYF.

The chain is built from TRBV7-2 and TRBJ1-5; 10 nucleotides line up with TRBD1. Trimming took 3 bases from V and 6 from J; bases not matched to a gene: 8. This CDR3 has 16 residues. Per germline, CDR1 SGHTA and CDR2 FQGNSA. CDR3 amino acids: CASSFAGTGEGQPQHF. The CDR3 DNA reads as TGTGCCAGCAGCTTTGCCGGGACAGGGGAAGGTCAGCCCCAGCATTTT.

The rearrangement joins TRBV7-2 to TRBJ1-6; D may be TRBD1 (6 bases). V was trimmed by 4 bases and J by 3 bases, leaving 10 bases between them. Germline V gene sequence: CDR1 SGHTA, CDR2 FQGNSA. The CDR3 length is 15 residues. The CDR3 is CASSSEGGYNSPLHF. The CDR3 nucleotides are TGTGCCAGCAGCTCGGAAGGGGGCTATAATTCACCCCTCCACTTT.

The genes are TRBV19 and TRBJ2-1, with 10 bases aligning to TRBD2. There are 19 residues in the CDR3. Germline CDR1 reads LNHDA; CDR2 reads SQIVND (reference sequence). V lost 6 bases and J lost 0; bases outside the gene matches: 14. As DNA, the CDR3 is TGTGCCAGTAGCTCCTACCGACTAGCGGGCTCAAGCTCCTACAATGAGCAGTTCTTC. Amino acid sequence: CASSSYRLAGSSSYNEQFF. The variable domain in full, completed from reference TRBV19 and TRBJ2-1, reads DGGITQSPKYLFRKEGQNVTLSCEQNLNHDAMYWYRQDPGQGLRLIYYSQIVNDFQKGDIAEGYSVSREKKESFPLTVTSAQKNPTAFYLCASSSYRLAGSSSYNEQFFGPGTRLTVL.

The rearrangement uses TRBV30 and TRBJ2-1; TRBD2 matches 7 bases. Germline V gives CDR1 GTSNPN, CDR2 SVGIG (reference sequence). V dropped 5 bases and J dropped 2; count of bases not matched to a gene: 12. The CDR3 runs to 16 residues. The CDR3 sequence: CAWCPGTMLTYNEQFF. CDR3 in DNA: TGTGCCTGGTGTCCCGGGACTATGCTTACCTACAATGAGCAGTTCTTC. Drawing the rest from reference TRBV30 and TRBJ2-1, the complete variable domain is SQTIHQWPATLVQPVGSPLSLECTVEGTSNPNLYWYRQAAGRGLQLLFYSVGIGQISSEVPQNLSASRPQDRQFILSSKKLLLSDSGFYLCAWCPGTMLTYNEQFFGPGTRLTVL.

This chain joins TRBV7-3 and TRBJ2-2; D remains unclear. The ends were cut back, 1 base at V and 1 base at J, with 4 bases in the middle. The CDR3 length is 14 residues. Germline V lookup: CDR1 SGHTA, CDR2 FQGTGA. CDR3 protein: CASSLILNTGELFF. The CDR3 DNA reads TGTGCCAGCAGCTTAATCCTGAACACCGGGGAGCTGTTTTTT.

In DNA form, the CDR3 reads TGTGCCAGCAGCTTAGCGCGGGGGACGAGGGGCGAGCAGTACTTC. This encodes CASSLARGTRGEQYF. The chain recombines TRBV7-8 with TRBJ2-7; 7 bases line up with TRBD2. Per the germline V gene, CDR1 is SGHVS and CDR2 is FQNEAQ. The junction had 8 bases not matched to a gene; V was cut back by 0 bases and J by 6 bases. The CDR3 totals 15 residues.

The chain's CDR3 is CASSFVGRGSSSYGYTF. As DNA, the CDR3 is TGTGCCAGCAGTTTTGTGGGAAGAGGGAGCTCAAGCTATGGCTACACCTTC. J is TRBJ1-2 and V is TRBV28; D gene uncertain. Deletions cut 3 bases from V and 4 bases from J, with 21 bases between. This CDR3 region has 17 residues. From germline, CDR1 is MDHEN and CDR2 SYDVKM.

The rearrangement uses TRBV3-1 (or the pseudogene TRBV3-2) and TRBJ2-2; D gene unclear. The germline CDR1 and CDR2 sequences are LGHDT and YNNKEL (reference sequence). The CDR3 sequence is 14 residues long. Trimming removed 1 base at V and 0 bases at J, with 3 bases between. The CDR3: CASSQATNTGELFF. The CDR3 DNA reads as TGTGCCAGCAGCCAAGCAACGAACACCGGGGAGCTGTTTTTT.

The DNA for the CDR3 is TGTGCCAGCACGTTGACAGTCTATGGCTACACCTTC. This translates into CASTLTVYGYTF. V is TRBV6-5 and J is TRBJ1-2, with D perhaps matching TRBD1 (5 bases). This CDR3 comprises 12 residues. CDR1 is MNHEY, CDR2 SVGAGI, per germline. V was clipped by 7 bases and J by 4 bases, with 10 bases between them.

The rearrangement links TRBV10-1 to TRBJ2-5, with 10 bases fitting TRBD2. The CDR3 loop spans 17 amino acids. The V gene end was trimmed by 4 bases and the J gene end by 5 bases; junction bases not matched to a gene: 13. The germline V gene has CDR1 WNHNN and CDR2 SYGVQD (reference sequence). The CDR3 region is CASSVRSLAGALETQYF. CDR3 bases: TGCGCCAGCAGTGTGAGATCCCTAGCGGGAGCTTTGGAGACCCAGTACTTC.

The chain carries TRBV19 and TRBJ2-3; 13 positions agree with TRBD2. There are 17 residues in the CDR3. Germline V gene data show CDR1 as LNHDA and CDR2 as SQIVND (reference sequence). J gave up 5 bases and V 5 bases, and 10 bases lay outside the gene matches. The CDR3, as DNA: TGTGCCAGTAGTCCTCGGGGACTAGCGGGATGGGTAGATACGCAGTATTTT. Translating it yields CASSPRGLAGWVDTQYF. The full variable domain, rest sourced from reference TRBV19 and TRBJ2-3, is DGGITQSPKYLFRKEGQNVTLSCEQNLNHDAMYWYRQDPGQGLRLIYYSQIVNDFQKGDIAEGYSVSREKKESFPLTVTSAQKNPTAFYLCASSPRGLAGWVDTQYFGPGTRLTVL.

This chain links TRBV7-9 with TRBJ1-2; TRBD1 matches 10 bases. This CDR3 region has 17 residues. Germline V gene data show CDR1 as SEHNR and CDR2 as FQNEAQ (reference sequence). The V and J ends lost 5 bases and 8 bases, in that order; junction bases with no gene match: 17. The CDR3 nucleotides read TGTGCCAGCAGCCGTGTATTCGGGACAGGGGCAACTCGGGGCTACACCTTC. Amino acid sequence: CASSRVFGTGATRGYTF.

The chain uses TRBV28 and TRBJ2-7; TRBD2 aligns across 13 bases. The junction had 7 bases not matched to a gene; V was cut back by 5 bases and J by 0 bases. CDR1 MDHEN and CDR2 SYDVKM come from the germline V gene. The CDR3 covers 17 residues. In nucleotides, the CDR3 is TGTGCCAGCAGTGGCGGACTAGCGGGAGCGAGCTCCTACGAGCAGTACTTC. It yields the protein CASSGGLAGASSYEQYF. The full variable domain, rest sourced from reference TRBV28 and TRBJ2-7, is DVKVTQSSRYLVKRTGEKVFLECVQDMDHENMFWYRQDPGLGLRLIYFSYDVKMKEKGDIPEGYSVSREKKERFSLILESASTNQTSMYLCASSGGLAGASSYEQYFGPGTRLTVT.